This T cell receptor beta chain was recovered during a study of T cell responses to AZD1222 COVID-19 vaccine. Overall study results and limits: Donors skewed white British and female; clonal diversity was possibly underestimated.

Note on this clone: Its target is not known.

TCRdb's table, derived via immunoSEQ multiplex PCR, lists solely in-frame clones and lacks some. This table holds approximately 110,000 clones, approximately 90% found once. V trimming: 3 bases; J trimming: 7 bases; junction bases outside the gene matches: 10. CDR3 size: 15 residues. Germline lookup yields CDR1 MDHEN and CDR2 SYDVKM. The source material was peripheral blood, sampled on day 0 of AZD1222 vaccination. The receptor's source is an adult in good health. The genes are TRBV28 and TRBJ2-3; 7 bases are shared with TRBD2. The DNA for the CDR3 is TGTGCCAGCAGTTTTAGGGTATGGGGGGGGAATACGCAGTATTTT. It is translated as CASSFRVWGGNTQYF.